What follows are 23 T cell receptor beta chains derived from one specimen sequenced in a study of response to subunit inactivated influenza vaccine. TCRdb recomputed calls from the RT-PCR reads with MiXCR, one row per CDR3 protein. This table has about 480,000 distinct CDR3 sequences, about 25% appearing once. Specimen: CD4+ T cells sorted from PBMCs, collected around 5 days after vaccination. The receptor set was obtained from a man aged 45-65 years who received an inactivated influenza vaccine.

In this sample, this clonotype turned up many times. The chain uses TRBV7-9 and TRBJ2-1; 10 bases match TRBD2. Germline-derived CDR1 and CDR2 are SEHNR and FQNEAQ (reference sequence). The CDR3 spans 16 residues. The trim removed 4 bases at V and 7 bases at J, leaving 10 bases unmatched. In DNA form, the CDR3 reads TGTGCCAGCAGCTCATATGTGGGGACTAGCGTAAATGAGCAGTTCTTC. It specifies CASSSYVGTSVNEQFF.

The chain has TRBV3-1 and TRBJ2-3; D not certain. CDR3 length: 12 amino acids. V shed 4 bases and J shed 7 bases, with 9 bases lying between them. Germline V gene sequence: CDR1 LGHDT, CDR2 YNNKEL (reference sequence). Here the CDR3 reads CASSPQENTQYF. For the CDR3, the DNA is TGTGCCAGCAGCCCACAAGAAAATACGCAGTATTTT.

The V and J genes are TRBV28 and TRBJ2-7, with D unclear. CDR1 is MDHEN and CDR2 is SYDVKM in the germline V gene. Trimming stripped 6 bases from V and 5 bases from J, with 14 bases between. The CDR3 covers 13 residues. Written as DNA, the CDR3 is TGTGCCAGCAGCTACCTCACCCATGACGAGCAGTACTTC. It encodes CASSYLTHDEQYF.

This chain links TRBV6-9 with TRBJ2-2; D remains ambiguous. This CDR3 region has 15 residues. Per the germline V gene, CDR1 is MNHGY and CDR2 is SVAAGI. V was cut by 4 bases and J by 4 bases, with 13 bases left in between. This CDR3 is CASSSGQVGTGELFF. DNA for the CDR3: TGTGCCAGCAGTTCCGGGCAGGTCGGCACCGGGGAGCTGTTTTTT.

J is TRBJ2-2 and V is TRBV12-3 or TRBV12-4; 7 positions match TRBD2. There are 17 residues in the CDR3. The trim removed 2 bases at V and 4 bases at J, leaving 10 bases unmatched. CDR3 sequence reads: CASSLPLGRGGTGELFF. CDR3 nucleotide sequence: TGTGCCAGCAGTTTACCTCTGGGCCGCGGGGGCACCGGGGAGCTGTTTTTT.

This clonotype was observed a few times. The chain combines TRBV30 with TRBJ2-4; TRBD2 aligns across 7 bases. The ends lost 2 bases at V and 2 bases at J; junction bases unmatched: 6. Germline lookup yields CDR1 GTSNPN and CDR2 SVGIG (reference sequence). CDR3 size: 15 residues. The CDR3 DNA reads TGTGCCTGGAGTCTCAGGGAGGGATCCAAAAACATTCAGTACTTC. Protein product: CAWSLREGSKNIQYF.

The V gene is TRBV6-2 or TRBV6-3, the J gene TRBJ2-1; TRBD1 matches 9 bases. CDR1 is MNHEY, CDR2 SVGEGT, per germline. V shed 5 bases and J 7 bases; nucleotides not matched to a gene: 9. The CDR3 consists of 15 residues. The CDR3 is CASSSPGTGTNEQFF. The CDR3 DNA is TGTGCCAGCAGTAGTCCCGGGACAGGGACGAATGAGCAGTTCTTC.

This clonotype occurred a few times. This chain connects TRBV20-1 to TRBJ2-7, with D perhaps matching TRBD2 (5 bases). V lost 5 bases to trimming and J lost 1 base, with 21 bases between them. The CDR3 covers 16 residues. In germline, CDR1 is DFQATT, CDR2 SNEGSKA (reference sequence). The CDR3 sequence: CSALPQGGEGSYEQYF. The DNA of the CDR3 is TGCAGTGCTCTCCCACAAGGAGGCGAGGGTTCCTACGAGCAGTACTTC.

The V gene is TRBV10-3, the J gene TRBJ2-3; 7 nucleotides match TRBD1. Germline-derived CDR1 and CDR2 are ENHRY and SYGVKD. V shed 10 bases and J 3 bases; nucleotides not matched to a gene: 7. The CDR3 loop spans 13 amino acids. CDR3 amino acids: CATRQGQTDTQYF. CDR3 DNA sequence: TGTGCCACAAGACAGGGACAAACAGATACGCAGTATTTT.

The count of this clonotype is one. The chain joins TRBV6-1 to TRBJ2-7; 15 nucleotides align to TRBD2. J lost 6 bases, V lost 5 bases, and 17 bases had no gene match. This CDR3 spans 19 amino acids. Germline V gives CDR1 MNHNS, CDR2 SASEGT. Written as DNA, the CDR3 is TGTGCCAGCAGTCCTAACCGGGGACTAGCGGGAGGAAGCTCCATCGAGCAGTACTTC. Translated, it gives CASSPNRGLAGGSSIEQYF.

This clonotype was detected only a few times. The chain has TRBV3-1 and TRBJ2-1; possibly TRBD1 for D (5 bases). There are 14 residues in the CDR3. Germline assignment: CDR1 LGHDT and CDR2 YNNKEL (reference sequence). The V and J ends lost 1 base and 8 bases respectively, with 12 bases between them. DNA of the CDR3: TGTGCCAGCAGCCAAGCGGCAGGGATATATGAGCAGTTCTTC. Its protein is CASSQAAGIYEQFF.

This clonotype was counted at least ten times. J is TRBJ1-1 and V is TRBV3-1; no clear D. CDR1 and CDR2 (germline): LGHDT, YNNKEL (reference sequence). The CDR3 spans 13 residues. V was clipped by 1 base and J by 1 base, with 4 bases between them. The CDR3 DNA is TGTGCCAGCAGCCAAGTTGGGAACACTGAAGCTTTCTTT. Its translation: CASSQVGNTEAFF.

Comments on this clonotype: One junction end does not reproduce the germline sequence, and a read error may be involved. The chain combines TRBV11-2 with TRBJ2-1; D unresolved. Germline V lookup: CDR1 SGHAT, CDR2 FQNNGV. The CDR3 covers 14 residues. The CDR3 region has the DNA TGTGCCAGCGGATTCACGACGGATTACAGTGAGCAGTTCTTC. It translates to CASGFTTDYSEQFF.

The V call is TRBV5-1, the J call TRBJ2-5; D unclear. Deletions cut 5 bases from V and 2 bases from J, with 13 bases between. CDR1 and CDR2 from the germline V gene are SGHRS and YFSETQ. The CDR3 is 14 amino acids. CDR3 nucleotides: TGCGCCAGCAGTTCTGAGAGTCCGCAAGAGACCCAGTACTTC. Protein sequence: CASSSESPQETQYF.

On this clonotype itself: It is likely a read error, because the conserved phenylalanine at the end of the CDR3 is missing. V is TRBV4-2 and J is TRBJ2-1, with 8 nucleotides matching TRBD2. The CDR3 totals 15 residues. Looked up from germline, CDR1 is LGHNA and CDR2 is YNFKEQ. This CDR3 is CASCQVGLAGNEQFL. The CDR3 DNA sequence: TGTGCCAGCTGCCAAGTCGGACTAGCAGGGAATGAGCAGTTCTTA.

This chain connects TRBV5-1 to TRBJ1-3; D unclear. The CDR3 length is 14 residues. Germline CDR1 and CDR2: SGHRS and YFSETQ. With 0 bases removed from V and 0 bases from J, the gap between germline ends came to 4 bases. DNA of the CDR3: TGCGCCAGCAGCTTGGGCAACTCTGGAAACACCATATATTTT. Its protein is CASSLGNSGNTIYF. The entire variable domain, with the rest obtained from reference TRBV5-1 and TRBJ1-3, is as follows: KAGVTQTPRYLIKTRGQQVTLSCSPISGHRSVSWYQQTPGQGLQFLFEYFSETQRNKGNFPGRFSGRQFSNSRSEMNVSTLELGDSALYLCASSLGNSGNTIYFGEGSWLTVV.

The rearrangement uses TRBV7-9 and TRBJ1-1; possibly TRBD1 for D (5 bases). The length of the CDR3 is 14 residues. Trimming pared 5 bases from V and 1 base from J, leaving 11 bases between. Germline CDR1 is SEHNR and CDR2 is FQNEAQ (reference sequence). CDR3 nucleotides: TGTGCCAGCAGCGGGTTGACAGCGAACACTGAAGCTTTCTTT. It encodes CASSGLTANTEAFF.

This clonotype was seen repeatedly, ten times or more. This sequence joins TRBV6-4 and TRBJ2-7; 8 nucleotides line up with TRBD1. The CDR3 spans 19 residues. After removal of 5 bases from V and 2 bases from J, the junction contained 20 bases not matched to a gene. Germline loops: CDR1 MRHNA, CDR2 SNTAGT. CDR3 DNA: TGTGCCAGCAGTCGCACCCGGCCGGGACAGGTACGCACTCCCTACGAGCAGTACTTC. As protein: CASSRTRPGQVRTPYEQYF.

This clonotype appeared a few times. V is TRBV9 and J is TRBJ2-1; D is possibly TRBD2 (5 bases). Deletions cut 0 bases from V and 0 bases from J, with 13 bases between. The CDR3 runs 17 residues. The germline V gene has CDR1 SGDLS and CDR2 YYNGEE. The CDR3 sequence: CASSVGLTGSSYNEQFF. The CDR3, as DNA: TGTGCCAGCAGCGTAGGGTTAACGGGGAGCTCCTACAATGAGCAGTTCTTC.

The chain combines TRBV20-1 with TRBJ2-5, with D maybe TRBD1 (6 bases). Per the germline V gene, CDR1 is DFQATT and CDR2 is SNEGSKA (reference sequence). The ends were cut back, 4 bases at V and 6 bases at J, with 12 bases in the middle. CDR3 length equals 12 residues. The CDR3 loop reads CSAKQGRQTQYF. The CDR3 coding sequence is TGCAGTGCTAAACAGGGACGGCAGACCCAGTACTTC.

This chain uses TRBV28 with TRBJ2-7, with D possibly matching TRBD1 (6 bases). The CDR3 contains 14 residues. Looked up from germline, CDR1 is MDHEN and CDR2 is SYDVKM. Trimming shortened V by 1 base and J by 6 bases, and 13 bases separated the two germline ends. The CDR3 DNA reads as TGTGCCAGCAGTTTATTAGGGGGACGGAGCGAGCAGTACTTC. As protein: CASSLLGGRSEQYF.

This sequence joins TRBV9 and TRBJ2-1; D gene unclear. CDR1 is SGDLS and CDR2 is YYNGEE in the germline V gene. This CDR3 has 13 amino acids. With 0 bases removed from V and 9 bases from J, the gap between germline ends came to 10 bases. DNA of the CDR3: TGTGCCAGCAGCGTAGCCCCGTCGGGTGAGCAGTTCTTC. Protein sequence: CASSVAPSGEQFF.

CDR3 residues: CASSPAAGRGEAFF. In DNA form, the CDR3 reads TGTGCCAGCAGTCCCGCCGCGGGACGGGGTGAAGCTTTCTTT. The chain uses TRBV12-3 or TRBV12-4 and TRBJ1-1; weak D call: TRBD1 (5 bases). V was cut by 5 bases and J by 7 bases, with 17 bases left in between. The CDR3 runs 14 residues.